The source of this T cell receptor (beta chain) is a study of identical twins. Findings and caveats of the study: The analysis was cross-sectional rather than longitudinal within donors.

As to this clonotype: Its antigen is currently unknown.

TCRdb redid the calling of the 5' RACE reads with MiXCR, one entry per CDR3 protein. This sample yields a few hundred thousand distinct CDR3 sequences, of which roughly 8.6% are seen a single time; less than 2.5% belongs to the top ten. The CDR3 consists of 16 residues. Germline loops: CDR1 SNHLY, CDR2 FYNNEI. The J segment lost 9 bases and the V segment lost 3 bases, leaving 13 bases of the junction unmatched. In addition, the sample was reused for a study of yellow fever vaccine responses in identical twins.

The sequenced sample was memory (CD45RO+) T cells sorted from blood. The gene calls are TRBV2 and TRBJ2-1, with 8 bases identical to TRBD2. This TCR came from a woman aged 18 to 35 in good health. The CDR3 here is CASSDIEGLGRSEQFF. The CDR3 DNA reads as TGTGCCAGCAGTGACATCGAGGGACTAGGGCGTAGTGAGCAGTTCTTC.